The entry that follows covers one T cell receptor beta chain sequence. This sample stems from a study of CD8 T cells in Susac syndrome. An amount of RNA that ranged from 0.5 to 1 ug was reverse transcribed with random hexamers. TCR beta CDR3 was amplified by immunoSEQ multiplex PCR. This amplification extended across 54 Vbeta and 13 Jbeta segments. MiXCR was run by TCRdb on the immunoSEQ multiplex PCR reads, yielding one entry per CDR3 protein. The sample carries roughly 130,000 distinct CDR3 sequences, less than 95% recorded once. The CDR3 loop spans 13 amino acids. Germline-derived CDR1 and CDR2 are GTSNPN and SVGIG (reference sequence). V was shortened by 3 bases and J by 4 bases, with 12 bases between the two germline ends. Peripheral blood CD8+ and CD4+ T cells were profiled by TCR beta sequencing. Relapsing-remitting disease, either stable or active, was present in the treatment-naive patients who were the multiple sclerosis controls. The CD8+ and CD4+ T cells were isolated magnetically using a negative isolation approach, whereas the TEMRA cells were enriched by FACS.

The sequence was collected from a human donor with multiple sclerosis. The chain employs TRBV30 and TRBJ1-2, with no clear D. Input material: CD4+ T cells from PBMCs. The CDR3 bases are TGTGCCTGGAGCCGGACTCTAGCCTATGGCTACACCTTC. Protein sequence: CAWSRTLAYGYTF. Full variable domain (missing parts from reference TRBV30 and TRBJ1-2): SQTIHQWPATLVQPVGSPLSLECTVEGTSNPNLYWYRQAAGRGLQLLFYSVGIGQISSEVPQNLSASRPQDRQFILSSKKLLLSDSGFYLCAWSRTLAYGYTFGSGTRLTVV.